The TCR beta chain under discussion was sequenced for a study of shared clonotypes between healthy human individuals. Terminally differentiated effector memory CD45RA+ cells were excluded by CCR7 positive selection of CD45RO-negative cells. With 3 bases removed from V and 4 bases from J, the gap between germline ends came to 13 bases. Germline V lookup: CDR1 SGHRS, CDR2 YFSETQ. The CDR3 covers 14 residues. Generated by immunoSEQ multiplex PCR, the TCRdb table keeps only in-frame clones and is missing some. The sample lists around 620,000 clones; about 95% were seen once. The chain employs TRBV5-1 and TRBJ2-5; perhaps TRBD2 as D (5 bases). The receptor was isolated from a woman aged 25 to 39 in good health. Sequencing was carried out using naive CD8+ T cells sorted from blood. CDR3 DNA sequence: TGCGCCAGCAGCTCCTACCCCGAGGGAGAGACCCAGTACTTC. Its protein product is CASSSYPEGETQYF. Using reference TRBV5-1 and TRBJ2-5 for the parts outside the CDR3, the full variable domain is KAGVTQTPRYLIKTRGQQVTLSCSPISGHRSVSWYQQTPGQGLQFLFEYFSETQRNKGNFPGRFSGRQFSNSRSEMNVSTLELGDSALYLCASSSYPEGETQYFGPGTRLLVL.